The 28 T cell receptor beta chains below all came from one sample that was sequenced in a study of response to subunit inactivated influenza vaccine (dated by TCRdb to 2016 to 2019). The library was made by RT-PCR. The instrument given in TCRdb is Illumina HiSeq 2500. In-frame beta chains were kept once TCRdb had trimmed the public reads at Q25 with fastp and called clones with MiXCR. Rows with one shared CDR3 protein collapse into an entry with the most common genes and DNA. In this sample the table shows more than 450,000 distinct CDR3 sequences, approximately 7.7% of which occur a single time. The ten biggest clones cover under 15% of the sample. This sample comprised PBMCs from blood, obtained less than 30 months after vaccination. The receptor set was obtained from a man between 50 and 69 years old who received an inactivated influenza vaccine. Donor details come from another sample of the same person, matched by shared clones.

This clonotype was counted between two and nine times. V gene TRBV20-1 combines with J gene TRBJ2-1, with a tentative D call TRBD2 (5 bases). This CDR3 region has 16 residues. V was cut by 2 bases and J by 4 bases, with 18 bases left in between. From germline, CDR1 is DFQATT and CDR2 SNEGSKA (reference sequence). The CDR3 region is CSARPWTGGLYNEQFF. CDR3 DNA: TGCAGTGCTAGACCGTGGACTGGCGGGTTATACAATGAGCAGTTCTTC.

This clonotype was counted between two and nine times. The chain employs TRBV24-1 and TRBJ2-7; D remains unclear. CDR1 is KGHDR and CDR2 is SFDVKD in the germline V gene. This CDR3 spans 12 amino acids. Between the trimmed V and J ends, which lost 1 base and 5 bases, there was a span of 5 bases. CDR3 residues: CATSDLKDEQYF. CDR3 coding DNA: TGTGCCACCAGTGATTTAAAGGACGAGCAGTACTTC.

In its sample, this clonotype was seen many times. The chain joins TRBV6-1 to TRBJ2-1; 7 bases map to TRBD2. This CDR3 has 16 amino acids. Looked up from germline, CDR1 is MNHNS and CDR2 is SASEGT. V gave up 7 bases and J gave up 0 bases; unmatched junction bases: 9. The CDR3 loop reads CASKEGLADSYNEQFF. CDR3 DNA: TGTGCCAGCAAAGAAGGCCTAGCGGACTCCTACAATGAGCAGTTCTTC.

This clonotype was counted a few times. The chain has TRBV29-1 and TRBJ1-2; unclear D gene. Germline loops: CDR1 SQVTM, CDR2 ANQGSEA. There are 13 residues in the CDR3. Trimming took off 4 bases at V and 2 bases at J, with 11 bases between the two ends. Written as DNA, the CDR3 is TGCAGCGTTGGGTTGCAGCAAAACTATGGCTACACCTTC. This gives the protein CSVGLQQNYGYTF.

Ten or more counts support this clonotype. The rearrangement links TRBV20-1 to TRBJ2-7, with TRBD1 matching 9 bases. After removal of 1 base from V and 4 bases from J, the junction contained 8 bases not matched to a gene. The CDR3 extends over 15 amino acids. CDR1 DFQATT and CDR2 SNEGSKA come from the germline V gene (reference sequence). In nucleotides, the CDR3 is TGCAGTGCTAGAGGAGGCACAGGGGGCTTTTACGAGCAGTACTTC. The encoded protein is CSARGGTGGFYEQYF.

J is TRBJ2-7 and V is TRBV9; 12 nucleotides line up with TRBD1. The germline V gene encodes CDR1 SGDLS and CDR2 YYNGEE. CDR3 length: 18 amino acids. The V and J ends lost 0 bases and 0 bases, in that order; junction bases with no gene match: 7. The CDR3 DNA follows: TGTGCCAGCAGCGTAGGGGACAGGGGGCCTTTACACTCCTACGAGCAGTACTTC. This gives the protein CASSVGDRGPLHSYEQYF.

This clonotype appeared many times. This CDR3 is CASSQGSGKMARKLFF. DNA for the CDR3: TGTGCCAGCAGCCAAGGGTCCGGGAAGATGGCGCGAAAACTGTTTTTT. This rearrangement joins TRBV4-2 to TRBJ1-4, with D unclear. Germline V gene lookup returns CDR1 LGHNA and CDR2 YNFKEQ. This CDR3 spans 16 amino acids. V lost 1 base to trimming and J lost 10 bases, with 19 bases between them.

The chain couples TRBV5-6 to TRBJ2-2; 10 bases match TRBD1. The CDR3 is made up of 16 amino acids. Germline-derived CDR1 and CDR2 are SGHDT and YYEEEE. V was pared by 5 bases and J by 0 bases, with 4 bases of the junction left unmatched. This chain's CDR3 is CASRRQGASNTGELFF. The CDR3 nucleotides are TGTGCCAGCAGACGACAGGGGGCTTCGAACACCGGGGAGCTGTTTTTT.

Only a few counts were recorded for this clonotype. The chain uses TRBV9 and TRBJ1-2; D unclear. Germline lookup yields CDR1 SGDLS and CDR2 YYNGEE. The CDR3 runs 15 residues. Trimming shortened V by 0 bases and J by 1 base, and 10 bases separated the two germline ends. The CDR3 sequence: CASSVAGILNYGYTF. DNA of the CDR3: TGTGCCAGCAGCGTAGCTGGGATTCTTAACTATGGCTACACCTTC.

This sequence joins TRBV7-9 and TRBJ1-6; D gene unclear. The V end lost 6 bases, the J end lost 3 bases, and 15 bases lay between the germline ends. Germline V gene data show CDR1 as SEHNR and CDR2 as FQNEAQ (reference sequence). The CDR3 has 16 residues. This CDR3 is CASSAGSLNYNSPLHF. The CDR3 coding sequence is TGTGCCAGCAGTGCGGGGTCTCTTAACTATAATTCACCCCTCCACTTT.

The rearrangement uses TRBV10-3 and TRBJ1-2; 8 bases are shared with TRBD1. J gave up 6 bases and V 4 bases, and 7 bases lay outside the gene matches. Per the germline V gene, CDR1 is ENHRY and CDR2 is SYGVKD. This CDR3 has 14 residues. The CDR3 DNA sequence: TGTGCCATCAGTGGGCAGGGGGCCGCTCATGGCTACACCTTC. Translation gives CAISGQGAAHGYTF.

This clonotype was picked up many times. The chain combines TRBV28 with TRBJ2-3; 8 bases are a match to TRBD2. Trimming took 2 bases from V and 3 from J; bases not matched to a gene: 10. CDR1 is MDHEN and CDR2 is SYDVKM in the germline V gene. There are 17 residues in the CDR3. DNA for the CDR3: TGTGCCAGCAGTTTACTAAGAAGCGGGAGTAAGACAGATACGCAGTATTTT. Translation: CASSLLRSGSKTDTQYF.

This clonotype came up many times. The chain is built from TRBV11-2 and TRBJ2-5; D gene ambiguous. The CDR3 consists of 12 residues. The germline CDR1 and CDR2 sequences are SGHAT and FQNNGV. Between the trimmed V and J ends, which lost 5 bases and 5 bases, there was a span of 9 bases. CDR3: CASSPSGETQYF. The CDR3 nucleotides read TGTGCCAGCAGCCCCTCTGGTGAGACCCAGTACTTC.

This clonotype has a handful of counts. The V and J genes are TRBV4-2 and TRBJ2-1, with 8 bases identical to TRBD2. Germline CDR1 reads LGHNA; CDR2 reads YNFKEQ. This CDR3 comprises 14 residues. The trim removed 2 bases at V and 7 bases at J, leaving 4 bases unmatched. CDR3 bases: TGTGCCAGCAGCCAAACGGGGGGGCTGAATGAGCAGTTCTTC. Protein: CASSQTGGLNEQFF.

There are a few counts of this clonotype. The chain uses TRBV12-3 or TRBV12-4 and TRBJ1-2; a possible D gene is TRBD1 (6 bases). Trimming shortened V by 6 bases and J by 2 bases, and 10 bases separated the two germline ends. The CDR3 extends over 13 amino acids. CDR3 residues: CASSTGRNYGYTF. DNA of the CDR3: TGTGCCAGCAGCACAGGGAGGAACTATGGCTACACCTTC.

There are a few counts of this clonotype. The gene calls are TRBV7-2 and TRBJ1-5; no definite D call. The CDR3 length is 13 residues. In germline, CDR1 is SGHTA, CDR2 FQGNSA. V was pared by 2 bases and J by 6 bases, with 8 bases between. DNA for the CDR3: TGTGCCAGCAGCTTAAGGTTCCGTCAGCCCCAGCATTTT. This codes for CASSLRFRQPQHF.

The chain is built from TRBV5-5 and TRBJ2-3, with TRBD1 matching 10 bases. The CDR3 length is 17 residues. V was pared by 0 bases and J by 4 bases, with 8 bases of the junction left unmatched. CDR1 and CDR2 from the germline V gene are SGHKS and YYEKEE (reference sequence). The CDR3 loop is CASSLAAGTGAADTQYF. CDR3 sequence (DNA): TGTGCCAGCAGCTTGGCAGCCGGGACAGGGGCGGCAGATACGCAGTATTTT.

This clonotype came up a few times. The chain carries TRBV2 and TRBJ2-1; D may correspond to TRBD1 or TRBD2 (6 bases each). Germline V gives CDR1 SNHLY, CDR2 FYNNEI. The V end lost 7 bases, the J end lost 6 bases, and 19 bases lay between the germline ends. This CDR3 is 15 amino acids long. The CDR3 DNA follows: TGTGCCAGCACCCCTTCGGTACAGGGAGGCAATGAGCAGTTCTTC. It translates to CASTPSVQGGNEQFF.

This clonotype was found many times. The V and J genes are TRBV5-1 and TRBJ1-2, with 10 bases matching TRBD1. After removal of 2 bases from V and 4 bases from J, the junction contained 2 bases not matched to a gene. The CDR3 extends over 14 amino acids. CDR1 is SGHRS and CDR2 is YFSETQ in the germline V gene. The CDR3 reads CASSLGTGAYGYTF. The CDR3 coding sequence is TGCGCCAGCAGCTTAGGGACAGGGGCCTATGGCTACACCTTC.

This clonotype was recorded at least ten times. This sequence joins TRBV10-3 and TRBJ2-1, with D perhaps matching TRBD1 (6 bases). The CDR3 runs 12 residues. The ends were cut back, 10 bases at V and 7 bases at J, with 14 bases in the middle. The germline CDR1 and CDR2 sequences are ENHRY and SYGVKD. The CDR3: CATRGGSNEQFF. The CDR3 DNA follows: TGTGCCACCAGGGGCGGGTCTAATGAGCAGTTCTTC.

The CDR3 loop is CSVEEGLSYNEQFF. In DNA, the CDR3 is TGCAGCGTTGAAGAGGGATTGTCGTACAATGAGCAGTTCTTC. The chain employs TRBV29-1 and TRBJ2-1; D remains unclear. Germline CDR1 and CDR2: SQVTM and ANQGSEA. The CDR3 spans 14 residues. Trimming took off 0 bases at V and 4 bases at J, with 10 bases between the two ends.

The sample holds a few counts of this clonotype. V gene TRBV29-1 combines with J gene TRBJ2-1; the D gene could be TRBD1 or TRBD2 (5 bases each). CDR1 and CDR2 (germline): SQVTM, ANQGSEA. The V gene lost 3 bases and the J gene lost 5 bases, with 11 bases spanning the gap. The CDR3 is 13 residues long. CDR3 amino acids: CSVDRVEDNEQFF. The CDR3 nucleotides are TGCAGCGTTGACAGGGTGGAGGACAATGAGCAGTTCTTC.

This clonotype was observed a handful of times. The CDR3 nucleotides are TGTGCCAGTGCGTGGGGACGCGGTAACACTGAAGCTTTCTTT. Amino acids: CASAWGRGNTEAFF. This sequence joins TRBV5-6 and TRBJ1-1; a possible D gene is TRBD1 (5 bases). The CDR3 has 14 amino acids. V gave up 8 bases and J gave up 2 bases, with 16 bases separating them. Germline V gives CDR1 SGHDT, CDR2 YYEEEE.

Many counts were recorded for this clonotype. The CDR3 protein is CSAHHPGYSKAGELFF. DNA of the CDR3: TGCAGTGCTCACCACCCGGGCTACTCTAAGGCCGGGGAGCTGTTTTTT. This rearrangement joins TRBV20-1 to TRBJ2-2; D unclear. CDR1 is DFQATT and CDR2 is SNEGSKA in the germline V gene (reference sequence). The CDR3 runs to 16 residues. V was pared by 5 bases and J by 6 bases, with 22 bases between.

J is TRBJ2-2 and V is TRBV7-9; 8 bases match TRBD1. The CDR3 extends over 17 amino acids. From germline, CDR1 is SEHNR and CDR2 FQNEAQ (reference sequence). The junction had 11 bases not matched to a gene; V was cut back by 4 bases and J by 4 bases. CDR3 residues: CASSSYPGTGSTGELFF. The CDR3 DNA reads TGTGCCAGCAGCTCCTATCCCGGGACAGGAAGCACCGGGGAGCTGTTTTTT.

The chain joins TRBV9 to TRBJ1-2; no reliable D call. Germline assignment: CDR1 SGDLS and CDR2 YYNGEE. Trimming left V 0 bases short and J 4 bases short, with 16 bases between. The CDR3 sequence is 16 residues long. The DNA for the CDR3 is TGTGCCAGCAGCGTAGGTTTGGTAGGGCACCTCTATGGCTACACCTTC. Its translation is CASSVGLVGHLYGYTF.

Only a few counts were recorded for this clonotype. In DNA, the CDR3 is TGCAGCGCACTACAGGGGCGCGACTACAATGAGCAGTTCTTC. It is translated as CSALQGRDYNEQFF. The chain employs TRBV29-1 and TRBJ2-1, with TRBD1 matching 7 bases. Germline V gene lookup returns CDR1 SQVTM and CDR2 ANQGSEA. The CDR3 has 14 residues. Trimming removed 7 bases from V and 3 bases from J; junction bases left unmatched: 9.

The chain is built from TRBV29-1 and TRBJ2-1; TRBD1 matches at 12 bases. This CDR3 contains 15 residues. V shed 6 bases, J shed 7 bases, and the junction held 10 bases outside the gene matches. Germline CDR1 and CDR2: SQVTM and ANQGSEA. The CDR3 DNA is TGCAGCGTGGAATCCGGGACAGGGGGCGCGAATGAGCAGTTCTTC. This encodes CSVESGTGGANEQFF.